Following are 3 T cell receptor beta chains from one sample sequenced in a study of cytomegalovirus exposure and HLA in healthy donors. The repertoire was sequenced with immunoSEQ multiplex PCR; TCRdb's copy has only in-frame clones and lacks some. The sample includes 150,000 to 200,000 clones, more than 80% of them seen just once. What was sequenced was PBMCs. Receptor source: a woman between 18 and 29 years old in good health and CMV-seropositive.

The gene calls are TRBV7-2 and TRBJ2-3; 10 nucleotides align to TRBD2. This CDR3 contains 14 residues. Germline V gene lookup returns CDR1 SGHTA and CDR2 FQGNSA. V lost 5 bases and J lost 7; bases outside the gene matches: 6. The CDR3 nucleotides are TGTGCCAGCAGCGTTAGCGGGGGGCTCCATACGCAGTATTTT. It yields the protein CASSVSGGLHTQYF.

This sequence joins TRBV5-4 and TRBJ2-7; 8 bases map to TRBD2. The germline CDR1 and CDR2 sequences are SGHNT and YYREEE (reference sequence). The V segment lost 3 bases and the J segment 3 bases; nucleotides outside the gene matches: 5. The CDR3 spans 14 residues. The CDR3 sequence is CASSSTGTSYEQYF. DNA for the CDR3: TGTGCCAGCAGCTCCACCGGGACTAGCTACGAGCAGTACTTC.

V and J are TRBV12-5 and TRBJ1-6; 8 bases fit TRBD1. Trimming cost V 4 bases and J 2 bases; bases outside gene matches: 13. Germline V gene data show CDR1 as LGHNT and CDR2 as FRNRAP. The CDR3 sequence is 19 residues long. The DNA for the CDR3 is TGTGCTAGTGGTTCAAAACCGGGGCAGGGGGCCCCCTATAATTCACCCCTCCACTTT. This sequence encodes CASGSKPGQGAPYNSPLHF.